These 25 T cell receptor beta chains share one sample of origin, sequenced in a study of blood T cell repertoires in COVID-19. Sequenced by immunoSEQ multiplex PCR; TCRdb stores in-frame clones only, minus some. In the table there are tens of thousands of clones, about 81% of which are singletons. The sample consisted of peripheral blood. The receptors come from a human donor in a cohort sampled during active COVID-19.

This clone was found once. V usage is TRBV5-6 and J usage is TRBJ2-7, with 8 bases identical to TRBD1. This CDR3 has 15 amino acids. V shed 3 bases, J shed 0 bases, and the junction held 5 bases outside the gene matches. Germline V gene sequence: CDR1 SGHDT, CDR2 YYEEEE. The CDR3 reads CASSSGTGFSYEQYF. The CDR3 DNA follows: TGTGCCAGCAGCTCGGGGACAGGCTTCTCCTACGAGCAGTACTTC.

The CDR3 nucleotides are TGCAGTGCTAGTGGGGACACCCTTCTGGAGCAGTACTTC. Residues: CSASGDTLLEQYF. The rearrangement links TRBV20-1 to TRBJ2-7; the D gene is possibly TRBD1 (6 bases). Germline assignment: CDR1 DFQATT and CDR2 SNEGSKA (reference sequence). The CDR3 sequence is 13 residues long. Between the trimmed V and J ends, which lost 3 bases and 7 bases, there was a span of 16 bases.

This clone came up a few times. The gene calls are TRBV19 and TRBJ1-2, with no clear D. Germline V gene sequence: CDR1 LNHDA, CDR2 SQIVND (reference sequence). V lost 0 bases and J lost 3, with 8 bases in between. CDR3 length equals 14 residues. The CDR3 sequence: CASSIDLADYGYTF. CDR3 DNA sequence: TGTGCCAGTAGTATAGATTTGGCGGACTATGGCTACACCTTC.

The chain uses TRBV7-2 and TRBJ1-1; TRBD1 is a possible D gene (5 bases). Germline assignment: CDR1 SGHTA and CDR2 FQGNSA. The CDR3 is made up of 15 amino acids. The V and J ends lost 5 bases and 1 base respectively, with 14 bases between them. CDR3 sequence reads: CASSLQGSRNTEAFF. CDR3 in DNA: TGTGCCAGCAGCCTCCAGGGAAGTCGGAACACTGAAGCTTTCTTT. The full variable domain, with the rest looked up from reference TRBV7-2 and TRBJ1-1, is GAGVSQSPSNKVTEKGKDVELRCDPISGHTALYWYRQSLGQGLEFLIYFQGNSAPDKSGLPSDRFSAERTGGSVSTLTIQRTQQEDSAVYLCASSLQGSRNTEAFFGQGTRLTVV.

CDR3 region: CASSPAGGNQPQHF. The CDR3 DNA is TGTGCCAGCAGTCCGGCAGGGGGGAATCAGCCCCAGCATTTT. This chain links TRBV9 with TRBJ1-5; 7 bases line up with TRBD1. Looked up from germline, CDR1 is SGDLS and CDR2 is YYNGEE. V lost 5 bases, J lost 4 bases, and 6 bases stayed unmatched. The CDR3 covers 14 residues.

The chain joins TRBV5-6 to TRBJ2-6; D is ambiguous. CDR1 is SGHDT and CDR2 is YYEEEE in the germline V gene. The CDR3 covers 15 residues. V lost 2 bases and J lost 0, with 6 bases in between. The CDR3 nucleotides read TGTGCCAGCAGCTTATACGGCTCTGGGGCCAACGTCCTGACTTTC. Its translation is CASSLYGSGANVLTF.

This chain uses TRBV3-1 (or the pseudogene TRBV3-2) with TRBJ2-1, with 11 bases fitting TRBD2. The CDR3 runs to 15 residues. Looked up from germline, CDR1 is LGHDT and CDR2 is YNNKEL (reference sequence). The V segment lost 7 bases and the J segment 1 base; nucleotides outside the gene matches: 3. In nucleotides, the CDR3 is TGTGCCAGCACGCGGACTAGCGGGTCCTACAATGAGCAGTTCTTC. Translation gives CASTRTSGSYNEQFF.

The gene calls are TRBV23-1 and TRBJ1-2, with D possibly TRBD1 on 5 matching bases. TRBV23-1 is an ORF; its function is uncertain. V lost 2 bases and J 3 bases, leaving 7 bases between the germline ends. The CDR3 covers 13 residues. CDR3 protein: CASSQRGDYGYTF. Here the CDR3 DNA reads TGCGCCAGCAGTCAAAGGGGCGACTATGGCTACACCTTC.

The sample holds one count of this clone. For the CDR3, the DNA is TGTGCCACCAGCAGAGATCCAGGGGGCCTTCAGCCCCAGCATTTT. Translation: CATSRDPGGLQPQHF. The chain employs TRBV15 and TRBJ1-5; 8 nucleotides agree with TRBD1. The CDR3 sequence is 15 residues long. Germline values: CDR1 LNHNV, CDR2 YYDKDF (reference sequence). V was clipped by 0 bases and J by 6 bases; unmatched bases: 4.

CDR3 loop: CASSPGLAGVSYEQYF. CDR3 nucleotide sequence: TGTGCCAGCAGCCCAGGACTAGCGGGAGTCTCCTACGAGCAGTACTTC. This chain uses TRBV14 with TRBJ2-7; 13 nucleotides align to TRBD2. J was trimmed by 0 bases and V by 4 bases; bases with no gene match: 3. From germline, CDR1 is SGHDN and CDR2 FVKESK. This CDR3 comprises 16 residues.

This chain joins TRBV19 and TRBJ1-1; D is ambiguous. V was trimmed by 3 bases and J by 2 bases, leaving 4 bases between them. The CDR3 contains 12 residues. Looked up from germline, CDR1 is LNHDA and CDR2 is SQIVND (reference sequence). The CDR3 protein is CASSIYNTEAFF. The CDR3 DNA follows: TGTGCCAGTAGTATCTATAACACTGAAGCTTTCTTT.

The chain carries TRBV7-2 and TRBJ2-7; TRBD2 matches at 8 bases. The CDR3 spans 15 residues. V gave up 5 bases and J gave up 3 bases; unmatched junction bases: 9. CDR1 is SGHTA, CDR2 FQGNSA, per germline. The CDR3 reads CASSQSGGGDYEQYF. The CDR3 region has the DNA TGTGCCAGCAGCCAATCGGGAGGGGGGGACTACGAGCAGTACTTC.

The chain has TRBV19 and TRBJ1-1; TRBD1 is a possible D gene (5 bases). This CDR3 spans 12 amino acids. The V end was cut by 3 bases, the J end by 11 bases, with 13 bases between. The V gene's germline CDR1 is LNHDA and CDR2 SQIVND (reference sequence). This chain's CDR3 is CASSIGALGAFF. As DNA, the CDR3 is TGTGCCAGTAGTATTGGGGCCCTCGGGGCTTTCTTT.

The V call is TRBV4-3, the J call TRBJ2-3, with D possibly being TRBD1 (5 bases). V was cut by 0 bases and J by 6 bases, with 16 bases left in between. The CDR3 consists of 16 residues. The V gene's germline CDR1 is LGHNA and CDR2 YSLEER. The CDR3 spells CASSQDVAGSWDTQYF. CDR3 coding DNA: TGCGCCAGCAGCCAAGATGTGGCAGGGTCTTGGGATACGCAGTATTTT.

The chain has TRBV29-1 and TRBJ2-7; 7 nucleotides align to TRBD1. V dropped 4 bases and J dropped 2; count of bases not matched to a gene: 5. CDR1 and CDR2 from the germline V gene are SQVTM and ANQGSEA. The CDR3 totals 13 residues. CDR3 bases: TGCAGCGTTGGGACAGGACCCACCTACGAGCAGTACTTC. This codes for CSVGTGPTYEQYF.

V and J are TRBV11-2 and TRBJ2-7; no firm D call. This CDR3 has 17 residues. Germline V gives CDR1 SGHAT, CDR2 FQNNGV. Trimming left V 5 bases short and J 3 bases short, with 23 bases between. The CDR3 DNA reads as TGTGCCAGCAGCCCACACGGGTATGGTGCGGTCATCTACGAGCAGTACTTC. This gives the protein CASSPHGYGAVIYEQYF. The whole variable domain, filled in from reference TRBV11-2 and TRBJ2-7, reads EAGVAQSPRYKIIEKRQSVAFWCNPISGHATLYWYQQILGQGPKLLIQFQNNGVVDDSQLPKDRFSAERLKGVDSTLKIQPAKLEDSAVYLCASSPHGYGAVIYEQYFGPGTRLTVT.

The chain couples TRBV7-6 to TRBJ2-7; 9 positions match TRBD2. Germline CDR1 is SGHVS and CDR2 is FNYEAQ. Unmatched junction bases numbered 12, after V lost 5 bases and J lost 7 bases. This CDR3 contains 15 residues. Written as DNA, the CDR3 is TGTGCCAGCAGCCCCGTAGCGGGAGATTCTCAGGAGCAGTACTTC. Protein sequence: CASSPVAGDSQEQYF.

This clone was observed a single time. The chain recombines TRBV7-9 with TRBJ2-1; 7 bases align to TRBD2. The junction had 7 bases not matched to a gene; V was cut back by 5 bases and J by 0 bases. From germline, CDR1 is SEHNR and CDR2 FQNEAQ (reference sequence). The length of the CDR3 is 16 residues. The CDR3 DNA follows: TGTGCCAGCAGCACCGCGGGGGTCAGCTCCTACAATGAGCAGTTCTTC. Translation: CASSTAGVSSYNEQFF.

This rearrangement joins TRBV30 to TRBJ1-1; 10 nucleotides line up with TRBD1. CDR1 is GTSNPN, CDR2 SVGIG, per germline (reference sequence). The CDR3 runs to 16 residues. Trimming took 2 bases from V and 4 from J; bases not matched to a gene: 10. In DNA form, the CDR3 reads TGTGCCTGGAGTCCACGACAGGGGGCTCGGACCACTGAAGCTTTCTTT. Translating gives CAWSPRQGARTTEAFF.

V and J are TRBV28 and TRBJ1-2, with 9 positions matching TRBD1. Germline values: CDR1 MDHEN, CDR2 SYDVKM. This CDR3 region has 14 residues. With V trimmed by 6 bases and J by 4 bases, 6 bases remained unmatched. For the CDR3, the DNA is TGTGCCAGCAGGTCACAGGGGGCTGGCTATGGCTACACCTTC. Amino acids: CASRSQGAGYGYTF.

The chain uses TRBV3-1 (or the pseudogene TRBV3-2) and TRBJ2-3, with D unclear. CDR3 length: 12 amino acids. Germline CDR1 is LGHDT and CDR2 is YNNKEL (reference sequence). V was cut by 4 bases and J by 2 bases, with 4 bases left in between. The CDR3: CASSLNTDTQYF. DNA of the CDR3: TGTGCCAGCAGCCTTAACACAGATACGCAGTATTTT.

The CDR3 here is CASSFTSGTEQYF. The CDR3 bases are TGTGCCAGCAGCTTTACTAGCGGGACCGAGCAGTACTTC. The chain is built from TRBV5-4 and TRBJ2-7; 10 positions agree with TRBD2. The CDR3 runs 13 residues. Germline CDR1 SGHNT, CDR2 YYREEE (reference sequence). J gave up 6 bases and V 2 bases, and 2 bases lay outside the gene matches. Based on the CDR3 plus reference TRBV5-4 and TRBJ2-7, the full variable domain is ETGVTQSPTHLIKTRGQQVTLRCSSQSGHNTVSWYQQALGQGPQFIFQYYREEENGRGNFPPRFSGLQFPNYSSELNVNALELDDSALYLCASSFTSGTEQYFGPGTRLTVT.

The rearrangement uses TRBV6-5 and TRBJ2-5; 8 bases are shared with TRBD2. J was trimmed by 4 bases and V by 5 bases; bases with no gene match: 3. The CDR3 consists of 13 residues. CDR1 is MNHEY and CDR2 is SVGAGI in the germline V gene. The CDR3: CASSPGGRETQYF. In nucleotides, the CDR3 is TGTGCCAGCAGTCCGGGGGGGCGAGAGACCCAGTACTTC.

The chain has TRBV6-2 or TRBV6-3 and TRBJ2-5; TRBD2 matches at 8 bases. Germline CDR1 and CDR2: MNHEY and SVGEGT. The CDR3 runs to 16 residues. J was trimmed by 5 bases and V by 4 bases; bases with no gene match: 12. CDR3 DNA sequence: TGTGCCAGCAGTTCCCCGGGGATAGCGGGACTGGAGACCCAGTACTTC. It codes for CASSSPGIAGLETQYF.

The chain uses TRBV27 and TRBJ2-7; 10 nucleotides line up with TRBD2. Germline trimming cut 5 bases from V and 3 bases from J; bases unmatched to any gene: 4. CDR1 and CDR2 from the germline V gene are MNHEY and SMNVEV (reference sequence). This CDR3 is built from 14 residues. CDR3 region: CASSRTSGYYEQYF. CDR3 nucleotide sequence: TGTGCCAGCAGTAGGACTAGCGGATACTACGAGCAGTACTTC.